One and the same sample provided the 24 T cell receptor beta chains below, sequenced in a study of shared clonotypes between healthy human individuals (TCRdb year 2020). The library was produced with the immunoSEQ multiplex PCR assay. This is the immuneACCESS table as TCRdb keeps it, with only in-frame sequences that have V and J called. A part of the clones is gone; compared with another copy, unresolved V genes explain less than half, and the rest is unexplained. The sample includes about 1 million clones, with roughly 80% observed a single time. The biggest ten clones account for approximately 1.5% of the sample. The sample comprised memory CD4+ T cells sorted from blood. The cell subset or site label of this sample denotes: CD45RA-negative fraction. The receptors come from a man aged 18 to 30 in good health.

This chain uses TRBV7-2 with TRBJ1-2, with 10 nucleotides matching TRBD1. In germline, CDR1 is SGHTA, CDR2 FQGNSA. The CDR3 is 14 amino acids. J lost 7 bases, V lost 5 bases, and 7 bases had no gene match. The CDR3 spells CASSPGQGEGGYTF. The DNA of the CDR3 is TGTGCCAGCAGCCCCGGACAGGGGGAGGGTGGCTACACCTTC.

The gene calls are TRBV27 and TRBJ1-2, with 8 bases matching TRBD1. CDR1 MNHEY and CDR2 SMNVEV come from the germline V gene (reference sequence). The CDR3 loop spans 14 amino acids. The V segment lost 5 bases and the J segment 5 bases; nucleotides outside the gene matches: 7. Here the CDR3 DNA reads TGTGCCAGCAGTGGACAGGGCAGTATTTATGGCTACACCTTC. Translated, it gives CASSGQGSIYGYTF.

This clone was picked up many times. The chain is built from TRBV28 and TRBJ1-1; the match to TRBD1 covers 7 bases. Germline V gene data show CDR1 as MDHEN and CDR2 as SYDVKM. This CDR3 is built from 14 residues. Germline trimming cut 6 bases from V and 4 bases from J; bases unmatched to any gene: 8. CDR3 residues: CASRVRGRGTEAFF. CDR3 nucleotides: TGTGCCAGCAGGGTAAGGGGGCGCGGCACTGAAGCTTTCTTT.

This clone was counted only a few times. The chain couples TRBV18 to TRBJ2-7; D unresolved. This CDR3 comprises 14 residues. In germline, CDR1 is KGHSH, CDR2 LQKENI. Trimming shortened V by 1 base and J by 4 bases, and 11 bases separated the two germline ends. CDR3 amino acids: CASSPQSEAYEQYF. In DNA, the CDR3 is TGTGCCAGCTCACCACAGAGCGAGGCGTACGAGCAGTACTTC.

V and J are TRBV10-1 and TRBJ2-3; 9 positions match TRBD2. The CDR3 has 15 residues. V dropped 3 bases and J dropped 0; count of bases not matched to a gene: 1. Germline CDR1 reads WNHNN; CDR2 reads SYGVQD (reference sequence). In DNA, the CDR3 is TGCGCCAGCAGTGATACTAGCGGGAGCACAGATACGCAGTATTTT. Residues: CASSDTSGSTDTQYF.

The gene calls are TRBV6-1 and TRBJ2-3; 8 bases are shared with TRBD2. The V gene end was trimmed by 2 bases and the J gene end by 2 bases; junction bases not matched to a gene: 9. The CDR3 is made up of 17 amino acids. Per the germline V gene, CDR1 is MNHNS and CDR2 is SASEGT. The CDR3 region has the DNA TGTGCCAGCAGTGAATTGGCGGGAGGAGGCGTCACAGATACGCAGTATTTT. As protein: CASSELAGGGVTDTQYF.

The chain couples TRBV2 to TRBJ1-2; 7 positions match TRBD1. This CDR3 contains 13 residues. Germline lookup yields CDR1 SNHLY and CDR2 FYNNEI. V lost 11 bases to trimming and J lost 5 bases; unmatched junction nucleotides: 11. The chain's CDR3 is CAGGQDQGYGYTF. The CDR3 DNA sequence: TGTGCCGGAGGACAGGACCAGGGGTATGGCTACACCTTC.

The chain joins TRBV27 to TRBJ2-7, with D tentatively TRBD2 (5 bases). The germline V gene encodes CDR1 MNHEY and CDR2 SMNVEV (reference sequence). V was shortened by 5 bases and J by 4 bases, with 12 bases between the two germline ends. This CDR3 comprises 13 residues. Here the CDR3 DNA reads TGTGCCAGCAGTCGAGGGCCTACGTACGAGCAGTACTTC. It encodes CASSRGPTYEQYF.

The CDR3 reads CASSILGGFGANVLTF. CDR3 DNA sequence: TGTGCCAGTAGTATCTTGGGTGGCTTTGGGGCCAACGTCCTGACTTTC. The rearrangement uses TRBV19 and TRBJ2-6; D not resolved. V lost 3 bases to trimming and J lost 3 bases, with 12 bases between them. This CDR3 region has 16 residues. Germline lookup yields CDR1 LNHDA and CDR2 SQIVND (reference sequence).

This clone was counted only a few times. V gene TRBV7-9 combines with J gene TRBJ2-2, with 7 bases fitting TRBD2. The germline V gene encodes CDR1 SEHNR and CDR2 FQNEAQ (reference sequence). The ends lost 5 bases at V and 0 bases at J; junction bases unmatched: 9. CDR3 length: 17 residues. The chain's CDR3 is CASSPLSGHANTGELFF. The CDR3 DNA is TGTGCCAGCAGCCCCCTTAGCGGGCACGCGAACACCGGGGAGCTGTTTTTT. The full variable domain, rest sourced from reference TRBV7-9 and TRBJ2-2, is DTGVSQNPRHKITKRGQNVTFRCDPISEHNRLYWYRQTLGQGPEFLTYFQNEAQLEKSRLLSDRFSAERPKGSFSTLEIQRTEQGDSAMYLCASSPLSGHANTGELFFGEGSRLTVL.

This CDR3 is CASSYPGQASGNTIYF. For the CDR3, the DNA is TGTGCCAGCAGCTACCCGGGACAGGCCTCTGGAAACACCATATATTTT. The chain is built from TRBV7-9 and TRBJ1-3, with TRBD1 matching over 8 bases. After removal of 4 bases from V and 0 bases from J, the junction contained 5 bases not matched to a gene. CDR1 and CDR2 from the germline V gene are SEHNR and FQNEAQ (reference sequence). The CDR3 is 16 residues long.

The CDR3 DNA follows: TGCGCCAGCAGCCCCGAGGGTAGCGGGGCAACCTACAATGAGCAGTTCTTC. Protein sequence: CASSPEGSGATYNEQFF. The V and J genes are TRBV5-1 and TRBJ2-1, with 8 nucleotides matching TRBD2. Germline lookup yields CDR1 SGHRS and CDR2 YFSETQ. This CDR3 region has 17 residues. Unmatched junction bases numbered 11, after V lost 4 bases and J lost 2 bases.

The gene calls are TRBV28 and TRBJ2-1; 12 nucleotides agree with TRBD2. Trimming took 5 bases from V and 0 from J; bases not matched to a gene: 11. The CDR3 has 19 residues. CDR1 and CDR2 from the germline V gene are MDHEN and SYDVKM. CDR3 nucleotides: TGTGCCAGCAGTCCTGACAGGGGACTAGCGGGTCTCTCCTACAATGAGCAGTTCTTC. It is translated as CASSPDRGLAGLSYNEQFF. The variable domain in full, with the rest retrieved from reference TRBV28 and TRBJ2-1, is DVKVTQSSRYLVKRTGEKVFLECVQDMDHENMFWYRQDPGLGLRLIYFSYDVKMKEKGDIPEGYSVSREKKERFSLILESASTNQTSMYLCASSPDRGLAGLSYNEQFFGPGTRLTVL.

The V gene is TRBV28, the J gene TRBJ1-2, with TRBD1 identical over 9 bases. V trimming: 6 bases; J trimming: 7 bases; junction bases outside the gene matches: 18. The V gene's germline CDR1 is MDHEN and CDR2 SYDVKM. The CDR3 spans 17 residues. CDR3 protein: CASSNPRDREFRGGYTF. CDR3 nucleotide sequence: TGTGCCAGCAGCAACCCCCGGGACAGGGAGTTTCGTGGTGGCTACACCTTC.

The J gene is TRBJ2-3, the V gene TRBV2; 13 positions match TRBD2. V was pared by 4 bases and J by 6 bases, with 4 bases of the junction left unmatched. In germline, CDR1 is SNHLY, CDR2 FYNNEI. The CDR3 consists of 15 residues. In DNA form, the CDR3 reads TGTGCCAGCAGTGGACTAGCGGGGGGCCAGGATACGCAGTATTTT. Amino acid sequence: CASSGLAGGQDTQYF. Filled out from reference TRBV2 and TRBJ2-3, the complete variable domain reads EPEVTQTPSHQVTQMGQEVILRCVPISNHLYFYWYRQILGQKVEFLVSFYNNEISEKSEIFDDQFSVERPDGSNFTLKIRSTKLEDSAMYFCASSGLAGGQDTQYFGPGTRLTVL.

V gene TRBV5-1 combines with J gene TRBJ1-1; D is unclear. The length of the CDR3 is 13 residues. From germline, CDR1 is SGHRS and CDR2 YFSETQ. V lost 4 bases, J lost 2 bases, and 9 bases lay in between. The DNA of the CDR3 is TGCGCCAGCAGCGGTAATCAAAACACTGAAGCTTTCTTT. Its protein is CASSGNQNTEAFF.

This clone was seen once. This chain uses TRBV5-6 with TRBJ2-1, with TRBD2 matching over 7 bases. The J segment lost 7 bases and the V segment lost 2 bases, leaving 12 bases of the junction unmatched. Per germline, CDR1 SGHDT and CDR2 YYEEEE. CDR3 length: 16 residues. The DNA of the CDR3 is TGTGCCAGCAGCTTCACCGCCCAGCGGGGAGGAAATGAGCAGTTCTTC. Protein product: CASSFTAQRGGNEQFF.

This chain uses TRBV29-1 with TRBJ2-5, with D hard to call. This CDR3 spans 12 amino acids. The ends were cut back, 6 bases at V and 5 bases at J, with 13 bases in the middle. Germline V CDR1 and CDR2: SQVTM, ANQGSEA. The CDR3 coding sequence is TGCAGCGTCCCGTCCGTTGTCGAGACCCAGTACTTC. Its translation: CSVPSVVETQYF.

This sequence joins TRBV10-3 and TRBJ1-1; no clear D gene. Germline V lookup: CDR1 ENHRY, CDR2 SYGVKD. V was pared by 7 bases and J by 1 base, with 10 bases between. The CDR3 totals 13 residues. The CDR3 coding sequence is TGTGCCATCAAACCCGAATGGAACACTGAAGCTTTCTTT. Translation: CAIKPEWNTEAFF.

This clone was seen only once. The chain uses TRBV4-2 and TRBJ1-1; possible D gene TRBD1, 5 bases. V was cut by 0 bases and J by 3 bases, with 11 bases left in between. Germline CDR1 LGHNA, CDR2 YNFKEQ. The CDR3 is 15 residues long. The CDR3: CASSQEGTDYTEAFF. The CDR3 DNA reads TGTGCCAGCAGCCAAGAGGGGACCGATTACACTGAAGCTTTCTTT.

The chain employs TRBV4-2 and TRBJ1-2; tentative D call: TRBD1 (6 bases). Germline V lookup: CDR1 LGHNA, CDR2 YNFKEQ. V was shortened by 1 base and J by 8 bases, with 20 bases between the two germline ends. The CDR3 sequence is 16 residues long. As DNA, the CDR3 is TGTGCCAGCAGCCAAGCCCCCGGGGGGGGCTTGGAGGGCTACACCTTC. Residues: CASSQAPGGGLEGYTF.

This sequence joins TRBV6-5 and TRBJ2-5; possible D gene TRBD1, 5 bases. V was pared by 2 bases and J by 7 bases, with 8 bases between. This CDR3 contains 12 residues. Germline V CDR1 and CDR2: MNHEY, SVGAGI. The CDR3, as DNA: TGTGCCAGCAGTTACGGGCAGGGGACCCAGTACTTC. Its translation: CASSYGQGTQYF.

J is TRBJ2-2 and V is TRBV4-1; D unresolved. The CDR3 has 15 residues. The V and J ends lost 7 bases and 6 bases respectively, with 18 bases between them. CDR1 and CDR2 (germline): MGHRA, YSYEKL. The CDR3 loop is CASTPSWGLAGELFF. CDR3 DNA sequence: TGCGCCAGCACTCCTTCTTGGGGTCTGGCCGGGGAGCTGTTTTTT.

The chain joins TRBV5-1 to TRBJ1-1, with unresolved D. The CDR3 extends over 14 amino acids. CDR1 is SGHRS, CDR2 YFSETQ, per germline. Trimming stripped 4 bases from V and 0 bases from J, with 10 bases between. In nucleotides, the CDR3 is TGCGCCAGCAGCCCGGGTGGGATGAACACTGAAGCTTTCTTT. Translating gives CASSPGGMNTEAFF. The full variable domain, in which reference TRBV5-1 and TRBJ1-1 provide the parts outside the CDR3, is KAGVTQTPRYLIKTRGQQVTLSCSPISGHRSVSWYQQTPGQGLQFLFEYFSETQRNKGNFPGRFSGRQFSNSRSEMNVSTLELGDSALYLCASSPGGMNTEAFFGQGTRLTVV.